What follows are 30 T cell receptor beta chains derived from one specimen sequenced in a study of response to subunit inactivated influenza vaccine (dated by TCRdb to 2017 to 2018). The protocol used for the library was RT-PCR. TCRdb shows the sequencer as Illumina HiSeq 2500. Using fastp trimming at Q25 and MiXCR clonotype assembly, TCRdb reanalyzed the public sequencing data and kept in-frame beta chains. Entries are consolidated by CDR3 protein sequence, retaining the most common genes and DNA. This sample holds about 170,000 distinct CDR3 sequences; roughly 12% were observed only once. The ten most abundant clones make up 25% to 30% of the sample. These data were also filed under a second study, of T cells expressing NK-cell markers. As the second study states: The TCR beta cDNA libraries were made using 5'RACE template switching, a step that added both a universal primer site and unique molecular identifiers.

Material: CD8+ T cells sorted from PBMCs, obtained 12 days after vaccination. All receptors derive from a man aged 45-60 years who received an inactivated influenza vaccine. Donor details come from another sample of the same person, matched by shared clones.

The rearrangement joins TRBV4-3 to TRBJ2-7; no reliable D call. Germline V gene lookup returns CDR1 LGHNA and CDR2 YSLEER. V gave up 0 bases and J gave up 0 bases, with 15 bases separating them. The CDR3 has 17 amino acids. CDR3 nucleotides: TGCGCCAGCAGCCAAGAATCCCGCCCTGCAGGCTCCTACGAGCAGTACTTC. This sequence encodes CASSQESRPAGSYEQYF.

This clonotype occurred a few times. CDR3 protein: CASSPWAAGGGVEQFF. The DNA of the CDR3 is TGTGCCAGCAGCCCCTGGGCGGCGGGGGGGGGCGTCGAGCAGTTCTTC. The chain carries TRBV3-1 and TRBJ2-1, with TRBD2 matching 9 bases. V lost 4 bases, J lost 10 bases, and 14 bases stayed unmatched. CDR1 and CDR2 (germline): LGHDT, YNNKEL (reference sequence). This CDR3 is built from 16 residues.

This clonotype was recorded many times. The V and J genes are TRBV29-1 and TRBJ2-1; D gene ambiguous. The CDR3 totals 11 residues. Trimming removed 6 bases at V and 6 bases at J, with 9 bases between. Germline V gene data show CDR1 as SQVTM and CDR2 as ANQGSEA. The DNA of the CDR3 is TGCAGCGTACTTAAATTCAATGAGCAGTTCTTC. This sequence encodes CSVLKFNEQFF.

This clonotype was detected many times. V usage is TRBV5-1 and J usage is TRBJ2-7; tentative D call: TRBD1 (6 bases). CDR3 length: 13 residues. Germline V CDR1 and CDR2: SGHRS, YFSETQ. Deletions cut 5 bases from V and 2 bases from J, with 11 bases between. CDR3 coding DNA: TGCGCCAGCAGGATGGCAGGGGCCTACGAGCAGTACTTC. Translation: CASRMAGAYEQYF. The full variable domain, in which reference TRBV5-1 and TRBJ2-7 provide the parts outside the CDR3, is KAGVTQTPRYLIKTRGQQVTLSCSPISGHRSVSWYQQTPGQGLQFLFEYFSETQRNKGNFPGRFSGRQFSNSRSEMNVSTLELGDSALYLCASRMAGAYEQYFGPGTRLTVT.

The chain links TRBV4-3 to TRBJ1-2, with 10 nucleotides matching TRBD1. The junction had 12 bases not matched to a gene; V was cut back by 0 bases and J by 8 bases. The germline CDR1 and CDR2 sequences are LGHNA and YSLEER. This CDR3 spans 17 amino acids. This CDR3 is CASSQDWGTGVDLGYTF. CDR3 coding DNA: TGCGCCAGCAGCCAAGATTGGGGGACAGGGGTCGATCTAGGCTACACCTTC.

This clonotype has ten or more counts. The chain carries TRBV7-6 and TRBJ2-2, with 7 nucleotides matching TRBD2. Trimming cost V 6 bases and J 0 bases; bases outside gene matches: 4. Germline V gene sequence: CDR1 SGHVS, CDR2 FNYEAQ. The CDR3 runs to 15 residues. The CDR3: CASSLAEANTGELFF. CDR3 bases: TGTGCCAGCAGTCTAGCGGAAGCGAACACCGGGGAGCTGTTTTTT.

This chain joins TRBV12-3 or TRBV12-4 and TRBJ2-3; D possibly corresponds to TRBD1 (6 bases). With 4 bases removed from V and 0 bases from J, the gap between germline ends came to 8 bases. The CDR3 contains 14 residues. The CDR3 DNA is TGTGCCAGCAGTTACAGGGAGAGCACAGATACGCAGTATTTT. Encoded protein: CASSYRESTDTQYF.

This clonotype was found many times. The chain is built from TRBV11-2 and TRBJ2-7; 10 positions agree with TRBD2. Germline CDR1 is SGHAT and CDR2 is FQNNGV. The CDR3 contains 14 residues. The J segment lost 3 bases and the V segment lost 5 bases, leaving 4 bases of the junction unmatched. The CDR3 is CASSAGTSVYEQYF. DNA of the CDR3: TGTGCCAGCAGCGCCGGGACTAGCGTCTACGAGCAGTACTTC.

In this sample, this clonotype turned up a few times. The rearrangement uses TRBV11-2 and TRBJ2-2; a weak D match, TRBD2 (5 bases). Looked up from germline, CDR1 is SGHAT and CDR2 is FQNNGV. Trimming took off 5 bases at V and 3 bases at J, with 10 bases between the two ends. CDR3 length: 14 residues. The CDR3 protein is CASSAGLYTGELFF. CDR3 nucleotides: TGTGCCAGCAGCGCCGGACTGTACACCGGGGAGCTGTTTTTT.

This chain links TRBV7-3 with TRBJ2-7; D might be TRBD1 or TRBD2, each matching 5 bases. Per germline, CDR1 SGHTA and CDR2 FQGTGA. The CDR3 is made up of 12 amino acids. V gave up 2 bases and J gave up 6 bases, with 8 bases separating them. The DNA for the CDR3 is TGTGCCAGCAGCTTATATGGGGGCGAGCAGTACTTC. Translated, it gives CASSLYGGEQYF. Looking up the rest from reference TRBV7-3 and TRBJ2-7 gives the full variable domain: GAGVSQTPSNKVTEKGKYVELRCDPISGHTALYWYRQSLGQGPEFLIYFQGTGAADDSGLPNDRFFAVRPEGSVSTLKIQRTERGDSAVYLCASSLYGGEQYFGPGTRLTVT.

The V and J genes are TRBV15 and TRBJ1-5, with a possible D match to TRBD1 (6 bases). Trimming removed 0 bases from V and 1 base from J, with 10 bases in between. The CDR3 length is 16 residues. Germline values: CDR1 LNHNV, CDR2 YYDKDF (reference sequence). The CDR3 reads CATSRDGGLSNQPQHF. Here the CDR3 DNA reads TGTGCCACCAGCAGAGATGGGGGGCTCAGCAATCAGCCCCAGCATTTT. Based on the CDR3 plus reference TRBV15 and TRBJ1-5, the full variable domain is DAMVIQNPRYQVTQFGKPVTLSCSQTLNHNVMYWYQQKSSQAPKLLFHYYDKDFNNEADTPDNFQSRRPNTSFCFLDIRSPGLGDTAMYLCATSRDGGLSNQPQHFGDGTRLSIL.

A few counts support this clonotype. The chain links TRBV29-1 to TRBJ2-7, with 7 bases aligning to TRBD1. The CDR3 extends over 13 amino acids. CDR1 is SQVTM and CDR2 is ANQGSEA in the germline V gene. V trimming: 8 bases; J trimming: 4 bases; junction bases outside the gene matches: 11. In nucleotides, the CDR3 is TGCAGCATTCAGACAGGGATTGCGTACGAGCAGTACTTC. It is translated as CSIQTGIAYEQYF.

This rearrangement joins TRBV5-1 to TRBJ1-1; 7 nucleotides agree with TRBD1. The CDR3 sequence is 15 residues long. V dropped 2 bases and J dropped 2; count of bases not matched to a gene: 6. The germline V gene encodes CDR1 SGHRS and CDR2 YFSETQ. This chain's CDR3 is CASSLTGEGNTEAFF. The CDR3 coding sequence is TGCGCCAGCAGCTTAACAGGGGAAGGAAACACTGAAGCTTTCTTT.

The V gene is TRBV4-2, the J gene TRBJ2-5; TRBD2 agrees at 8 bases. CDR3 size: 17 residues. V shed 0 bases, J shed 2 bases, and the junction held 8 bases outside the gene matches. CDR1 is LGHNA and CDR2 is YNFKEQ in the germline V gene. The CDR3 sequence: CASSQEGSSGYQETQYF. The CDR3 nucleotides read TGTGCCAGCAGCCAAGAAGGGTCTAGCGGGTATCAAGAGACCCAGTACTTC.

The CDR3 loop reads CASRVTGATNEKLFF. CDR3 DNA: TGTGCCAGCAGAGTAACAGGGGCAACTAATGAAAAACTGTTTTTT. This chain joins TRBV2 and TRBJ1-4, with TRBD1 matching 7 bases. The CDR3 sequence is 15 residues long. With 6 bases clipped from V and 0 bases from J, the junction kept 4 bases outside the gene matches. Germline lookup yields CDR1 SNHLY and CDR2 FYNNEI.

This clonotype was observed a few times. The chain recombines TRBV28 with TRBJ2-2; D might be TRBD1 or TRBD2, each matching 5 bases. Germline CDR1 and CDR2: MDHEN and SYDVKM. Trimming shortened V by 2 bases and J by 4 bases, and 11 bases separated the two germline ends. This CDR3 comprises 15 residues. The CDR3 is CASSLIFGGTGELFF. Written as DNA, the CDR3 is TGTGCCAGCAGTTTAATTTTTGGGGGCACCGGGGAGCTGTTTTTT.

V and J are TRBV4-3 and TRBJ2-3, with D maybe TRBD2 (5 bases). Trimming removed 2 bases at V and 4 bases at J, with 13 bases between. The germline V gene has CDR1 LGHNA and CDR2 YSLEER. The length of the CDR3 is 15 residues. The CDR3 spells CASSQSGGPADTQYF. CDR3 nucleotides: TGCGCCAGCAGCCAATCGGGCGGGCCCGCAGATACGCAGTATTTT.

On this clonotype itself: Germline is not matched at one junction end, which may reflect a read error. This chain joins TRBV20-1 and TRBJ2-7, with 7 bases lining up with TRBD2. The CDR3 contains 15 residues. Germline CDR1 is DFQATT and CDR2 is SNEGSKA (reference sequence). The CDR3 loop is CSAGEVTSRYYEQYF. In DNA form, the CDR3 reads TGCAGTGCTGGAGAAGTGACTAGCCGTTACTACGAGCAGTACTTC.

Ten or more counts support this clonotype. The V and J genes are TRBV29-1 and TRBJ2-7; D perhaps matches TRBD2 (5 bases). Germline values: CDR1 SQVTM, CDR2 ANQGSEA. CDR3 length: 14 residues. V lost 4 bases, J lost 6 bases, and 19 bases lay in between. The CDR3 loop reads CSVALSGPLGEQYF. CDR3 bases: TGCAGCGTTGCCCTCAGCGGTCCCCTTGGCGAGCAGTACTTC.

This clonotype was observed a few times. This chain links TRBV9 with TRBJ2-1, with D possibly TRBD1 on 6 matching bases. The CDR3 length is 12 residues. V lost 2 bases, J lost 15 bases, and 15 bases lay in between. CDR1 is SGDLS and CDR2 is YYNGEE in the germline V gene. This CDR3 is CASSVNSGTRFF. The CDR3 DNA reads as TGTGCCAGCAGCGTCAACTCCGGGACACGGTTCTTC.

This clonotype has a handful of counts. The chain carries TRBV7-8 and TRBJ2-5, with 8 bases aligning to TRBD2. Germline V lookup: CDR1 SGHVS, CDR2 FQNEAQ. V dropped 5 bases and J dropped 2; count of bases not matched to a gene: 4. This CDR3 region has 14 residues. The CDR3 reads CASSRAGEQETQYF. The CDR3 DNA follows: TGTGCCAGCAGCCGAGCGGGGGAACAAGAGACCCAGTACTTC.

This clonotype was seen a few times. The rearrangement joins TRBV12-3 or TRBV12-4 to TRBJ2-6; TRBD2 is a possible D gene (5 bases). The CDR3 loop spans 16 amino acids. Trimming stripped 6 bases from V and 3 bases from J, with 15 bases between. DNA for the CDR3: TGTGCCAGCAGGGACTTAGTCTGGGATGGGGCCAACGTCCTGACTTTC. The encoded protein is CASRDLVWDGANVLTF.

The chain has TRBV15 and TRBJ1-5; D is ambiguous. Between the trimmed V and J ends, which lost 6 bases and 1 base, there was a span of 16 bases. Germline V gives CDR1 LNHNV, CDR2 YYDKDF (reference sequence). The CDR3 has 16 amino acids. The CDR3 protein is CATSSVPLRSNQPQHF. The CDR3 bases are TGTGCCACCAGTTCTGTACCTCTGAGGAGCAATCAGCCCCAGCATTTT. The entire variable domain, with the rest obtained from reference TRBV15 and TRBJ1-5, is as follows: DAMVIQNPRYQVTQFGKPVTLSCSQTLNHNVMYWYQQKSSQAPKLLFHYYDKDFNNEADTPDNFQSRRPNTSFCFLDIRSPGLGDTAMYLCATSSVPLRSNQPQHFGDGTRLSIL.

In its sample, this clonotype was seen many times. The rearrangement joins TRBV12-3 or TRBV12-4 to TRBJ2-1, with D maybe TRBD1 (7 bases). V was clipped by 5 bases and J by 6 bases, with 17 bases between them. CDR3 length equals 15 residues. The CDR3 is CASSPTRQGGNEQFF. The CDR3 bases are TGTGCCAGCAGTCCAACTCGACAGGGAGGCAATGAGCAGTTCTTC.

This clonotype has ten or more counts. V and J are TRBV11-2 and TRBJ2-3; 7 positions match TRBD2. V lost 4 bases and J lost 1; bases outside the gene matches: 5. The CDR3 contains 15 residues. The germline V gene has CDR1 SGHAT and CDR2 FQNNGV. Here the CDR3 DNA reads TGTGCCAGCAGCTATCCTAGCGGTGGCACAGATACGCAGTATTTT. Its translation is CASSYPSGGTDTQYF. The complete variable domain, with remaining parts taken from reference TRBV11-2 and TRBJ2-3, reads EAGVAQSPRYKIIEKRQSVAFWCNPISGHATLYWYQQILGQGPKLLIQFQNNGVVDDSQLPKDRFSAERLKGVDSTLKIQPAKLEDSAVYLCASSYPSGGTDTQYFGPGTRLTVL.

This chain joins TRBV29-1 and TRBJ2-2; D ambiguous. Germline CDR1 and CDR2: SQVTM and ANQGSEA. The germline V and J ends were trimmed by 4 bases and 1 base, with 10 bases remaining between them. The CDR3 is made up of 14 amino acids. The CDR3 bases are TGCAGCGTTGGTGGGCAGTGGAACACCGGGGAGCTGTTTTTT. Protein: CSVGGQWNTGELFF.

Points on this clonotype: This may be a read error: a much more frequent sequence differs by one nucleotide. It is likely a read error, because the conserved phenylalanine at the end of the CDR3 is missing. This chain joins TRBV2 and TRBJ2-5, with TRBD2 identical over 8 bases. V gave up 3 bases and J gave up 1 base; unmatched junction bases: 4. Germline V gene data show CDR1 as SNHLY and CDR2 as FYNNEI. The CDR3 spans 15 residues. The CDR3 sequence: CASSESAGVQETQYY. The CDR3, as DNA: TGTGCCAGCAGTGAGTCAGCGGGGGTCCAAGAGACCCAGTACTAC.

The chain links TRBV13 to TRBJ2-7, with a tentative D call TRBD1 (6 bases). The V gene lost 2 bases and the J gene lost 6 bases, with 17 bases spanning the gap. The CDR3 runs 15 residues. In germline, CDR1 is PRHDT, CDR2 FYEKMQ (reference sequence). The CDR3 loop reads CASSLSGRGDIEQYF. The CDR3 DNA is TGTGCCAGCAGCTTAAGTGGCAGGGGAGATATCGAGCAGTACTTC.

V is TRBV4-1 and J is TRBJ2-7, with TRBD1 matching over 8 bases. V lost 4 bases, J lost 6 bases, and 11 bases stayed unmatched. Per germline, CDR1 MGHRA and CDR2 YSYEKL. The CDR3 covers 15 residues. The CDR3 nucleotides read TGCGCCAGCAGCCGAACCCGGACAGGGAGCTCCGAGCAGTACTTC. This sequence encodes CASSRTRTGSSEQYF.

About this clonotype itself: Relative to the germline gene, one junction end is altered; a read error may explain this. The gene calls are TRBV7-8 and TRBJ2-2, with 7 nucleotides matching TRBD1. Germline V gives CDR1 SGHVS, CDR2 FQNEAQ. The CDR3 spans 15 residues. CDR3 DNA: TGTGCCAGCAGCTACGGGACAGTGAACACCCGGGAGCTGTTTTTT. Amino acid sequence: CASSYGTVNTRELFF.